The rows below give T cell receptor beta chains drawn from one sample of a study of control samples from healthy donors and cancer patients. The assay was immunoSEQ multiplex PCR, and TCRdb's table has in-frame clones only and misses some. Altogether over 150,000 clones are present, roughly 94% being singletons, with the ten largest covering about 1.4%. The source material was blood. The receptor source for this set is a woman aged 18-29 years in good health. Each CDR3 is given with its conserved first and last residue. The order of the fields is J gene, D gene, clone size, V gene, CDR3 protein, CDR3 DNA. The D gene is left open where the match is weak. Clone size is given for some rows only: seen once, a few or many times, or a class if the clone is expanded.

J: TRBJ1-1
D: NA
size: NA
V: TRBV18
CDR3: CASSQWNTEAFF
DNA: TGTGCCAGCTCACAATGGAACACTGAAGCTTTCTTT

J: TRBJ1-2
D: TRBD1
size: NA
V: TRBV7-8
CDR3: CASSLERDRGYGYTF
DNA: TGTGCCAGCAGCTTAGAAAGGGACAGAGGGTATGGCTACACCTTC

J: TRBJ2-1
D: NA
size: NA
V: TRBV5-6
CDR3: CASSFRASNEQFF
DNA: TGTGCCAGCAGCTTTCGGGCCAGCAATGAGCAGTTCTTC

J: TRBJ2-5
D: NA
size: NA
V: TRBV27
CDR3: CASSREPSQETQYF
DNA: TGTGCCAGCAGCAGGGAACCCTCCCAAGAGACCCAGTACTTC

J: TRBJ1-5
D: NA
size: NA
V: TRBV28
CDR3: CASGVPTQPQHF
DNA: TGTGCCAGCGGGGTCCCCACTCAGCCCCAGCATTTT

J: TRBJ1-1
D: TRBD1
size: NA
V: TRBV7-2
CDR3: CASSPNRGRNTEAFF
DNA: TGTGCCAGCAGCCCAAACAGGGGGAGGAACACTGAAGCTTTCTTT

J: TRBJ1-6
D: NA
size: NA
V: TRBV11-2
CDR3: CASSLGHRAPGIPLHF
DNA: TGTGCCAGCAGCTTAGGACACAGGGCGCCAGGAATACCCCTCCACTTT

J: TRBJ2-1
D: NA
size: NA
V: TRBV19
CDR3: CASSAGGRGGGEQFF
DNA: TGTGCCAGTAGTGCTGGGGGCAGGGGTGGTGGAGAGCAGTTCTTC

J: TRBJ2-7
D: TRBD1
size: NA
V: TRBV2
CDR3: CASSTDRGPYEQYF
DNA: TGTGCCAGCAGTACGGACAGGGGACCCTACGAGCAGTACTTC

J: TRBJ2-2
D: NA
size: NA
V: TRBV24-1
CDR3: CATTNSGPGELFF
DNA: TGTGCCACCACGAACAGCGGCCCCGGGGAGCTGTTTTTT

J: TRBJ2-2
D: NA
size: once
V: TRBV15
CDR3: CATSLGGANTGELFF
DNA: TGTGCCACCAGCCTCGGGGGAGCGAACACCGGGGAGCTGTTTTTT